This T cell receptor (beta chain) was recovered during a study of tumor and adjacent non-tumor tissue in lung cancer. Study-wide context: Each sample yielded approximately 4.2 million productive TCRbeta reads on average.

The CDR3 is 13 amino acids. Looked up from germline, CDR1 is MNHEY and CDR2 is SVGEGT. Trimming left V 7 bases short and J 6 bases short, with 13 bases between. No cell sorting was done before RNA was extracted from the tissue. In its sample, this clonotype was seen many times. TCRbeta libraries were built with three rounds of nested PCR, modified from ARM-PCR. Using its own MiXCR run on the multiplex PCR reads, TCRdb lists one record per CDR3 protein. Among over 110,000 distinct CDR3 sequences, approximately 64% were seen once, and the ten largest hold 15% to 20%. Source material: lung tumor tissue. This chain uses TRBV6-2 or TRBV6-3 with TRBJ1-5, with D tentatively TRBD1 (6 bases). The receptor was isolated from a man aged 55 to 70 with small cell lung cancer. CDR3 in amino acids: CASTVQGGQPQHF. CDR3 sequence (DNA): TGTGCCAGCACGGTACAGGGAGGTCAGCCCCAGCATTTT.